The clone carrying this TCR beta chain was observed once. Its antigen is currently unknown. Exclusion applied to patients with other autoimmune diseases, uncontrolled infections, pregnancy or lactation. Physicians reached a diagnosis by relying on clinical symptoms, serum thyroxine, TRAb, thyroid ultrasound and orbital computed tomography. The authors amplified TCR beta CDR3 regions, and they did so from RNA transcripts for repertoire sequencing. First-round RT-PCR employed HTBI primers, with a second-round multiplex PCR after it. TCRdb ran MiXCR on the multiplex PCR reads and lists one entry per CDR3 protein. The sample has 500,000 to 800,000 distinct CDR3 sequences, about 40% seen once. Germline CDR1 and CDR2: LNHNV and YYDKDF (reference sequence). The CDR3 length is 15 residues. The V and J ends lost 3 bases and 0 bases respectively, with 9 bases between them. The record originates from a study of Graves' ophthalmopathy and Graves' hyperthyroidism. As for the study in general: Peripheral blood was gathered at first diagnosis, ahead of any treatment whatsoever.

Study-level findings and limits: Among thyroid clonotypes expanded above 0.001 frequency, most also appeared in blood.

Sequencing input: peripheral blood. This chain links TRBV15 with TRBJ1-3; unclear D gene. This receptor was taken from an adult man with Graves' ophthalmopathy. CDR3 nucleotide sequence: TGTGCCACCAGCAGCGCCGAGCCCTCTGGAAACACCATATATTTT. Its translation is CATSSAEPSGNTIYF.